This T cell receptor (beta chain) was recovered during a study of blood T cell repertoires in COVID-19. Repertoires were generated with immunoSEQ multiplex PCR, while TCRdb's copy carries only in-frame clones and drops some. The top ten clones hold 1% to 1.5% of a sample with 90,000 to 120,000 clones, around 90% of them seen once. The sample holds one count of this clone. Germline V CDR1 and CDR2: SGHTA, FQGNSA. V was shortened by 6 bases and J by 2 bases, with 17 bases between the two germline ends. The CDR3 totals 15 residues. The sample taken for sequencing was peripheral blood. The chain links TRBV7-2 to TRBJ2-7; D is possibly TRBD2 (6 bases). This sequence was found in a woman between 25 and 40 years old with acute or convalescent COVID-19. The CDR3 DNA sequence: TGTGCCAGCAGACGATACGGGAGCCGTACCTACGAGCAGTACTTC. Translated, it gives CASRRYGSRTYEQYF.